The rows below give T cell receptor beta chains drawn from one sample of a study of radiation and T cells in renal cell carcinoma. The repertoire was sequenced with immunoSEQ multiplex PCR; TCRdb's copy has only in-frame clones and lacks some. This sample has about 130,000 clones, with approximately 91% found just once. The source was blood, collected from a patient whose treatment included radiotherapy and nephrectomy. Receptor source: a woman between 45 and 65 years old with renal cell carcinoma. CDR3s include the opening cysteine and the closing phenylalanine or tryptophan. Fields, in order: V gene, D gene, J gene, clone size, CDR3 protein, CDR3 DNA. A D gene is named only where the DNA matches it firmly. Clone size appears in some rows only: once, few, many, or a class for an expanded clone.

TRBV10-3	TRBD1	TRBJ2-5	-	CAIMGQGEETQYF	TGTGCCATCATGGGACAGGGTGAGGAGACCCAGTACTTC
TRBV10-3	-	TRBJ2-5	-	CAISESLGQETQYF	TGTGCCATCAGTGAGTCCCTGGGCCAAGAGACCCAGTACTTC
TRBV7-3	-	TRBJ1-1	-	CASSLSGQGSTEAFF	TGTGCCAGCAGCTTATCCGGACAAGGGAGCACTGAAGCTTTCTTT
TRBV5-1	-	TRBJ1-1	-	CASSLTRATEAFF	TGCGCCAGCAGCTTGACCAGGGCCACTGAAGCTTTCTTT
TRBV7-9	-	TRBJ2-1	once	CASSSEGFNEQFF	TGTGCCAGCAGCTCAGAGGGGTTCAATGAGCAGTTCTTC
TRBV11-3	-	TRBJ2-3	-	CASSREQGDTQYF	TGTGCCAGCAGCAGAGAACAGGGAGATACGCAGTATTTT
TRBV15	TRBD2	TRBJ2-2	-	CATKLQRGYTGELFF	TGTGCCACCAAGCTCCAGCGGGGGTACACCGGGGAGCTGTTTTTT
TRBV7-2	-	TRBJ2-7	-	CASSPGLGRGYEQYF	TGTGCCAGCAGCCCGGGGCTGGGCAGGGGCTACGAGCAGTACTTC
TRBV6-5	-	TRBJ1-1	-	CASSYEPRRTEAFF	TGTGCCAGCAGTTACGAACCCAGGAGGACTGAAGCTTTCTTT
TRBV5-1	-	TRBJ2-5	-	CASSSGPQETQYF	TGCGCCAGCAGCTCTGGACCTCAAGAGACCCAGTACTTC
TRBV9	-	TRBJ2-1	-	CASSLATSTNEQFF	TGTGCCAGCAGCCTCGCTACTAGCACCAATGAGCAGTTCTTC
TRBV5-1	-	TRBJ2-7	-	CASSLAWGFEQYF	TGCGCCAGCAGCTTGGCATGGGGTTTCGAGCAGTACTTC
TRBV11-2	-	TRBJ1-1	-	CASGRSTGNTEAFF	TGTGCCAGCGGACGGTCGACGGGGAACACTGAAGCTTTCTTT
TRBV7-6	-	TRBJ2-5	-	CASSLVPETQYF	TGTGCCAGCAGCTTAGTCCCCGAGACCCAGTACTTC
TRBV4-3	TRBD2	TRBJ2-3	once	CASSLTRGGRVDTQYF	TGCGCCAGCAGCCTAACGCGGGGGGGCCGAGTAGATACGCAGTATTTT
TRBV15	-	TRBJ2-7	-	CATSSGSRGHFLSYEQYF	TGTGCCACCAGCAGCGGATCGAGAGGACACTTTCTCTCCTACGAGCAGTACTTC
TRBV9	TRBD2	TRBJ2-3	-	CASSVRSLGSGGSDTQYF	TGTGCCAGCAGCGTACGGTCCTTGGGTAGCGGGGGTTCCGATACGCAGTATTTT
TRBV30	-	TRBJ2-5	-	CAWREIETQYF	TGTGCCTGGAGGGAAATAGAGACCCAGTACTTC
TRBV5-1	-	TRBJ2-3	-	CASSSARGADTQYF	TGCGCCAGCAGCTCAGCGCGTGGGGCAGATACGCAGTATTTT
TRBV6-1	-	TRBJ2-7	-	CASSEVLSKQYF	TGTGCCAGCAGTGAAGTCTTGAGCAAGCAGTACTTC
TRBV7-9	-	TRBJ2-3	-	CASSRGADTQYF	TGTGCCAGCAGCCGAGGGGCAGATACGCAGTATTTT
TRBV10-3	-	TRBJ2-1	once	CAISEVGAVSYNEQFF	TGTGCCATCAGTGAGGTGGGGGCCGTCTCCTACAATGAGCAGTTCTTC
TRBV27	-	TRBJ1-4	-	CASSPLGKREKLFF	TGTGCCAGCAGTCCCCTCGGGAAGAGAGAAAAACTGTTTTTT
TRBV7-9	-	TRBJ1-5	few	CASSSSSGQPQHF	TGTGCCAGCAGCTCAAGCAGTGGGCAGCCCCAGCATTTT
TRBV19	-	TRBJ2-5	once	CASSWVHQETQYF	TGTGCCAGTAGTTGGGTCCACCAAGAGACCCAGTACTTC
TRBV7-2	TRBD1	TRBJ1-4	-	CASSLVGRTGSNEKLFF	TGTGCCAGCAGCTTAGTCGGGCGGACAGGGTCTAATGAAAAACTGTTTTTT
TRBV19	-	TRBJ2-6	-	CASSIGRGVSGANVLTF	TGTGCCAGTAGTATCGGCAGGGGGGTGTCTGGGGCCAACGTCCTGACTTTC
TRBV19	TRBD2	TRBJ2-2	-	CASTRTSGGTNTGELFF	TGTGCCAGTACCCGGACTAGCGGGGGCACGAACACCGGGGAGCTGTTTTTT
TRBV4-1	-	TRBJ2-7	once	CASSWRQGTSYEQYF	TGCGCCAGCAGCTGGAGGCAGGGAACATCCTACGAGCAGTACTTC
TRBV5-1	-	TRBJ2-1	-	CASSLGKVQYNEQFF	TGCGCCAGCAGCTTGGGTAAAGTTCAGTACAATGAGCAGTTCTTC
TRBV29-1	-	TRBJ2-5	-	CSVEFLRTQETQYF	TGCAGCGTTGAATTTCTGCGGACTCAAGAGACCCAGTACTTC